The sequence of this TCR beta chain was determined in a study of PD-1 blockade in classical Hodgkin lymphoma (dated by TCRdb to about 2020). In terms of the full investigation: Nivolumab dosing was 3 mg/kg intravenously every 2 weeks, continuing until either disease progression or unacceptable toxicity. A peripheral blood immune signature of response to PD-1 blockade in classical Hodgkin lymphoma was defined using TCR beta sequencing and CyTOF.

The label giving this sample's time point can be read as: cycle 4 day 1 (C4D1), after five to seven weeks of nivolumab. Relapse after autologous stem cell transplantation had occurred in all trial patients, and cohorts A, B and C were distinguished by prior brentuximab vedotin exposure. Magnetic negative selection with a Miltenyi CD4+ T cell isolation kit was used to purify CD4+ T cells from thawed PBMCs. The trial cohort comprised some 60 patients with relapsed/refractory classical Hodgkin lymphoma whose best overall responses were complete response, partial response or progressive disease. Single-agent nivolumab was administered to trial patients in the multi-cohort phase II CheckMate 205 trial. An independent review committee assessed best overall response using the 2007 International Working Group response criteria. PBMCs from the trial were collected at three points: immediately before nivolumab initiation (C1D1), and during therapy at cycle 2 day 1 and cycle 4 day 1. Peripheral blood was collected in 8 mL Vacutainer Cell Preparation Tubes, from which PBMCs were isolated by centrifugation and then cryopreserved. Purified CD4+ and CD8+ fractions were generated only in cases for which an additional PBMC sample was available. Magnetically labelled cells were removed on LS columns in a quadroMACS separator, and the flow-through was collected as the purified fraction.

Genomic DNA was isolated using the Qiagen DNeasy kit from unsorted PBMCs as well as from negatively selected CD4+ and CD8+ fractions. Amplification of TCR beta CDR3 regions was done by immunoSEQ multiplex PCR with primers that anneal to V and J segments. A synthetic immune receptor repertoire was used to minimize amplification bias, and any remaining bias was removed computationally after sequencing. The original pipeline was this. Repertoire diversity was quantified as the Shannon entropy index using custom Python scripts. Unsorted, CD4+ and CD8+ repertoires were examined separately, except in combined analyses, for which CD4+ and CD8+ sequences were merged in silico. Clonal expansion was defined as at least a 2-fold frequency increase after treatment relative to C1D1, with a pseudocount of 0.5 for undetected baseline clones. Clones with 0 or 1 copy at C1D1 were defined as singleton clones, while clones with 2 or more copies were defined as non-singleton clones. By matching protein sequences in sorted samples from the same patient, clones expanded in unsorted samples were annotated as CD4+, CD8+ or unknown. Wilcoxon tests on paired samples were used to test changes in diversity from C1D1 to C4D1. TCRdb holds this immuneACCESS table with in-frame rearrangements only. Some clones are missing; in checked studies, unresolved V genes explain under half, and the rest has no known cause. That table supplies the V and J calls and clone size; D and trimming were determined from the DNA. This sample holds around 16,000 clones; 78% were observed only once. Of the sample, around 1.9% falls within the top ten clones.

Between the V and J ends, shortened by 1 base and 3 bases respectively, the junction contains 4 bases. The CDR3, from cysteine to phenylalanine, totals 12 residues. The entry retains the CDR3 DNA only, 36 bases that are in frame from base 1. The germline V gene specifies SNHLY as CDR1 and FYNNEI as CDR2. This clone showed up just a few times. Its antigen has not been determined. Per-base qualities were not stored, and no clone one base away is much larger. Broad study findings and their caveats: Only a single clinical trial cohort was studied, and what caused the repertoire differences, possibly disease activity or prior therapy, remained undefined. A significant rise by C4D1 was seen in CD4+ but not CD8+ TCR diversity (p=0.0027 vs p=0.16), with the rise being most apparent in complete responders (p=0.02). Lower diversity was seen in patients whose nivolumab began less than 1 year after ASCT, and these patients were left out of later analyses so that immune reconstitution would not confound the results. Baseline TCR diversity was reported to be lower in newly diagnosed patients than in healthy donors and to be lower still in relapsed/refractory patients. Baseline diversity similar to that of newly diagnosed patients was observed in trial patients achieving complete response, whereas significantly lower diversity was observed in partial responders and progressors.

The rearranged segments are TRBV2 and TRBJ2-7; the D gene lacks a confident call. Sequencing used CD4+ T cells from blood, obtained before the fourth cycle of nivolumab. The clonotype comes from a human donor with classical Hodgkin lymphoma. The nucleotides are TGTGCCAGCAGTGAAGGTGTCTACGAGCAGTACTTC. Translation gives CASSEGVYEQYF.